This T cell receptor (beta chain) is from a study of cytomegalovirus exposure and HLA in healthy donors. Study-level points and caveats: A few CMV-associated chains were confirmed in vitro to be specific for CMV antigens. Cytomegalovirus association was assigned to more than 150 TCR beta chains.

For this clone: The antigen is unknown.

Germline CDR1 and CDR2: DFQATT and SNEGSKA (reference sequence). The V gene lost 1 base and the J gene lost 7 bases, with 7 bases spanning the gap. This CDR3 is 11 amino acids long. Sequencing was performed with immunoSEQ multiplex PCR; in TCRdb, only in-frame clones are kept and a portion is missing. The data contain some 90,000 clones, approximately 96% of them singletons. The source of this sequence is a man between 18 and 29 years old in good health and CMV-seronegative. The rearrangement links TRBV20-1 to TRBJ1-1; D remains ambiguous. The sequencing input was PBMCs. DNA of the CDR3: TGCAGTGCTAGAGTCGACTTTGAAGCTTTCTTT. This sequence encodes CSARVDFEAFF.